This T cell receptor (beta chain) is drawn from a study of blood T cell repertoires in COVID-19 (dated by TCRdb to 2020 to 2022). A note on the overall study: Samples from collaborators originated in the United States, Italy and Spain and spanned both the acute and convalescent phases of COVID-19. The prospective study material was composed of cDNA or gDNA derived from T cells, B-cell-depleted T cells, or PBMCs. Deeply sampled blood TCRbeta repertoires from subjects exposed to, actively infected with, or recovered from COVID-19 were included in the dataset. The repertoires were released in a freely available public database meant as a resource for research on the immune response to SARS-CoV-2. The samples were drawn from two sources: the first 160 participants of the ongoing ImmuneRACE study, and 1,254 subjects contributed by 6 global collaborators. The sample metadata nearly always contained a de-identified subject ID, COVID-19 status, age in years and sex. Where HLA class I and class II types were available, the types were taken from metadata supplied by the sample provider, not from assay-based typing. General findings and caveats noted by the study authors: How much clinical and demographic metadata was included differed by source and by participant, and the metadata was provided uncurated.

The CDR3 measures 13 amino acids from cysteine to phenylalanine. CDR3 DNA is the only sequence kept; it has 39 bases, read in frame from the first base. CDR1 MDHEN and CDR2 SYDVKM were looked up in the germline V gene. V is cut by 5 bases and J by 9 bases, and the space between the germline ends is 17 bases. The collaborating institutions used their own protocols to collect whole blood in K2EDTA tubes. For TCRbeta analysis, collaborators shipped samples in one of three forms: frozen whole blood, isolated PBMCs, or DNA extracted from either of those sample types. The immunoSEQ Assay, a bias-controlled multiplex PCR, was used to amplify TCRbeta CDR3 regions from genomic DNA. The source study handled its data this way. The number of nucleated cells in each sample was estimated by amplification of reference gene primers within the assay. To quantify the absolute abundance of each unique TCRbeta CDR3 rearrangement, sequence reads were collapsed and filtered. Productive Simpson clonality was computed per sample as the square root of Simpson's diversity index over productive rearrangements. The source is immuneACCESS, and TCRdb retained only in-frame sequences with V and J called. Part of the clones is not carried over; for the studies checked, unresolved V genes explain less than half of this, and the remainder is unexplained. Clone size and the V and J calls come from that table; the DNA yielded D and trimming. The sample contains roughly 280,000 clones, 75% to 90% of them found a single time. Together, the top ten hold over 1.5% of the sample.

Comments on this clone: Its binding antigen is unknown. Qualities for individual bases were not recorded, and no much larger clone is one base off.

The sequence links TRBV28 to TRBJ2-7; D gene: possibly TRBD2, on 6 matching bases. The sequence was obtained from a man aged 30-40 years with active or convalescent COVID-19. The sequenced material came from peripheral blood. The CDR3 protein is CASSPIGKGGQYF. The sequenced DNA is TGTGCCAGCAGTCCAATCGGGAAGGGAGGGCAGTACTTC.